Here is one T cell receptor beta chain with its context. This clone was seen a handful of times. Its recognized antigen is unknown. The sample holds no much larger clone one base away, and base qualities are not on file. Germline trimming: 7 bases from V, 6 bases from J; junction bases outside gene matches: 7. Based on the germline V gene, the CDR1 and CDR2 sequences are SGHTA and FQGNSA. Spanning cysteine to phenylalanine, the CDR3 consists of 14 amino acids. Only the CDR3 part of the read is kept: 42 bases, read in frame from the first base. This entry belongs to a study of blood T cell repertoires in COVID-19 (dated by TCRdb to the early 2020s). Study-level background: Collaborator samples came from the United States, Italy and Spain and covered acute and convalescent phases of COVID-19. The prospective study material was composed of cDNA or gDNA derived from T cells, B-cell-depleted T cells, or PBMCs. Subjects who had been exposed to COVID-19, were actively infected with it, or had recovered from it provided the deeply sampled blood TCRbeta repertoires that made up the dataset. The repertoires were made available in a free public database intended to serve as a resource for research on the immune response to SARS-CoV-2. Samples came from the ongoing ImmuneRACE study (first 160 participants) plus 1,254 subjects from 6 global collaborators. The sample metadata nearly always contained a de-identified subject ID, COVID-19 status, age in years and sex. Where available, HLA class I and class II types were obtained from metadata supplied by the sample provider rather than from assay-based typing. Paper-wide results and their limitations: Clinical and demographic metadata were provided uncurated, with the amount varying by source and participant.

Enrolling through a virtual design, the prospective study's participants ranged in age from roughly 18 to 95 years and lived across some 22 United States geographic areas. In the prospective study, cohorts were assigned on the basis of participant-reported clinical history obtained from a screening survey and a study questionnaire. ImmuneRACE Cohort 3 recovered participants were defined by two consecutive negative NP/OP PCR tests, healthcare professional clearance, or symptom resolution. In the prospective study, mobile phlebotomists collected whole blood, serum and a nasopharyngeal or oropharyngeal swab from each participant. Prospective study participants could optionally give additional blood draws and questionnaires over a roughly 2-month period. Before DNA extraction, prospective study blood samples were shipped either frozen or at room temperature. TCRbeta CDR3 regions were amplified from genomic DNA using the immunoSEQ Assay, a bias-controlled multiplex PCR. As for how the authors treated the data: Within the assay, amplification of reference gene primers was used to estimate how many nucleated cells each sample contained. To quantify the absolute abundance of each unique TCRbeta CDR3 rearrangement, sequence reads were collapsed and filtered. Productive Simpson clonality was computed per sample as the square root of Simpson's diversity index over productive rearrangements. Drawn from immuneACCESS, this table holds only the in-frame rearrangements with V and J called that TCRdb kept. Clones are partly lost; checked studies trace under half to an unresolved V gene and leave the rest unexplained. Clone size and V and J calls were adopted from that table, with D and trimming inferred from the DNA. The table for this sample lists approximately 490,000 clones; roughly 87% of them were counted only once. Roughly 0.7% of the sample goes to the ten largest clones.

The rearranged chain carries TRBV7-2 and TRBJ2-2; a stretch of 8 junction bases matches TRBD2. What was sequenced was PBMCs or T cells enriched from blood (not recorded which). The clonotype originates from a woman younger than 30 who had recovered from COVID-19. The base sequence is TGTGCCAGCAACCGGGAGGGGTCGGCCGGGGAGCTGTTTTTT. Its translation is CASNREGSAGELFF.